This T cell receptor beta chain is drawn from a study of response to subunit inactivated influenza vaccine. TCRdb re-called the RT-PCR reads through MiXCR, storing one row per CDR3 protein. This sample has about 520,000 distinct CDR3 sequences, with about 25% found just once. Broader study findings: Seasonal influenza vaccination, on each occasion, was suggested by the authors to recruit few new T cells.

This clonotype was observed a handful of times. Its cognate antigen is unknown. V lost 6 bases and J 11 bases, leaving 15 bases between the germline ends. CDR3 size: 11 residues. From germline, CDR1 is SQVTM and CDR2 ANQGSEA. The chain recombines TRBV29-1 with TRBJ2-3, with TRBD2 as a possible D gene (6 bases). The TCR was taken from a middle-aged man who received an inactivated influenza vaccine. Sequencing used CD4+ T cells sorted from PBMCs, obtained 4 to 6 days after vaccination. The DNA of the CDR3 is TGCAGCGTCGGCGGACTAAGGGGGCAGTATTTT. It translates to CSVGGLRGQYF.